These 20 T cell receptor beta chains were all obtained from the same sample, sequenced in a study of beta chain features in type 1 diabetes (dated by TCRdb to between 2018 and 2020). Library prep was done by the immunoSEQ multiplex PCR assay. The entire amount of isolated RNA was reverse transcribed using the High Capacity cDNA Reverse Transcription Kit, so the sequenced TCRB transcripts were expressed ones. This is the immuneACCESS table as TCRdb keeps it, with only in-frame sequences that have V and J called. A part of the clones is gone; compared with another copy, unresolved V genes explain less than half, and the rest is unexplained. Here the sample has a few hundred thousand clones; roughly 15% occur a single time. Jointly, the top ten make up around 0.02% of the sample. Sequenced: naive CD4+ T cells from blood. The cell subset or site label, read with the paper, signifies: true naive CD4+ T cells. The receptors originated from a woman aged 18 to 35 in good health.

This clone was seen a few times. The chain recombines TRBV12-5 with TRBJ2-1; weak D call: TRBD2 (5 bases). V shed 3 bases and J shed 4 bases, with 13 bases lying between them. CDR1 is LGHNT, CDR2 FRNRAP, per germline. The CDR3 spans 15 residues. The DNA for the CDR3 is TGTGCTAGTGGTTTCGGTTTTTCGGGGTACAATGAGCAGTTCTTC. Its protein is CASGFGFSGYNEQFF.

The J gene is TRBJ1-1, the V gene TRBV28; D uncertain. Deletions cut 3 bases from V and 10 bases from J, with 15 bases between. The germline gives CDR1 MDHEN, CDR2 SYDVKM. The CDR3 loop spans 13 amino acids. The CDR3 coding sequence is TGTGCCAGCAGTTTGGCAGCCACCCGAGGAGCTTTCTTT. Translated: CASSLAATRGAFF.

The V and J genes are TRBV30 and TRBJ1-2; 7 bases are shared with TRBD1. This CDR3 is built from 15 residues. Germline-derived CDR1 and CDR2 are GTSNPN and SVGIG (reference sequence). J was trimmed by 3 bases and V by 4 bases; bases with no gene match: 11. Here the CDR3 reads CAWNTLARGDYGYTF. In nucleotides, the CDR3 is TGTGCCTGGAACACATTGGCCAGGGGGGACTATGGCTACACCTTC.

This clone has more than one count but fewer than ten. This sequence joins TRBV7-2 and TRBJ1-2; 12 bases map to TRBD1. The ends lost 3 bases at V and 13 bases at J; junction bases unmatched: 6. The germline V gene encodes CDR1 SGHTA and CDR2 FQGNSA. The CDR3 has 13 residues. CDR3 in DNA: TGTGCCAGCAGCTTCCGGGACAGGGGGCGACGCACCTTC. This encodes CASSFRDRGRRTF.

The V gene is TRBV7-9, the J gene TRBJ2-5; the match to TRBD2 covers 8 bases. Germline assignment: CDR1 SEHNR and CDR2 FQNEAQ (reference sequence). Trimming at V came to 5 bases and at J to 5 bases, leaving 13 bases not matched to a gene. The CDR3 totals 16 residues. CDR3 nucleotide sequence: TGTGCCAGCAGCCCTCGGGGGGGGGCGGACGGGGAGACCCAGTACTTC. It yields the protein CASSPRGGADGETQYF.

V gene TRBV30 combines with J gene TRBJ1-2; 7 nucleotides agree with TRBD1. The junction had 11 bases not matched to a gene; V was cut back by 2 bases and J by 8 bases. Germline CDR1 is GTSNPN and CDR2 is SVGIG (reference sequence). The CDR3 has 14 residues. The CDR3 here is CAWSMLQGRVGYTF. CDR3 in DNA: TGTGCCTGGAGTATGTTACAGGGGCGAGTCGGCTACACCTTC.

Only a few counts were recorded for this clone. The CDR3 spells CASNRGRYEQYF. The CDR3 coding sequence is TGTGCCAGCAACCGGGGGAGATACGAGCAGTACTTC. The V and J genes are TRBV28 and TRBJ2-7; D possibly corresponds to TRBD2 (6 bases). CDR1 is MDHEN and CDR2 is SYDVKM in the germline V gene. This CDR3 comprises 12 residues. V was shortened by 7 bases and J by 4 bases, with 11 bases between the two germline ends.

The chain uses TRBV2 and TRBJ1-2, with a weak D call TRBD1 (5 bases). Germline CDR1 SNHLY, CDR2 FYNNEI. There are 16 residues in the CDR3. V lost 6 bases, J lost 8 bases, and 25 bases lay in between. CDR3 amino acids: CASRKDGRVPGQGYTF. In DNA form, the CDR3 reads TGTGCCAGCAGAAAGGATGGAAGAGTCCCTGGACAAGGCTACACCTTC.

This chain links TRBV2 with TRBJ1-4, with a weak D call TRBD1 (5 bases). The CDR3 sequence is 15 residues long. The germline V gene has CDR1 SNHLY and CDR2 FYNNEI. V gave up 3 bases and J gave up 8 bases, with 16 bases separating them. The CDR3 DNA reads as TGTGCCAGCAGTGACTTTGCAGGGAACCGAGAAAAACTGTTTTTT. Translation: CASSDFAGNREKLFF.

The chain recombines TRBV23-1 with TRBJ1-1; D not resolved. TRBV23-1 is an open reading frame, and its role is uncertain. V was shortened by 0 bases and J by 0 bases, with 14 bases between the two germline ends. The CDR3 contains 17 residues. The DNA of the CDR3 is TGCGCCAGCAGTCAATCATTGAGGGTTCAGGTGAACACTGAAGCTTTCTTT. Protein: CASSQSLRVQVNTEAFF.

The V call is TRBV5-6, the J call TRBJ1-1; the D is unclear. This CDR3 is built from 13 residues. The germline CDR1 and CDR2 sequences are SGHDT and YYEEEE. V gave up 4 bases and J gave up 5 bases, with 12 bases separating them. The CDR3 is CASSRPSRTEAFF. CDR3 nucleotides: TGTGCCAGCAGCCGACCCTCTAGGACTGAAGCTTTCTTT.

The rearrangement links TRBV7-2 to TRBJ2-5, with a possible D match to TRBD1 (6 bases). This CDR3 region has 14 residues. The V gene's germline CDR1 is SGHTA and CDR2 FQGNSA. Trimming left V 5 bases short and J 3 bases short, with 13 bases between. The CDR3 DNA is TGTGCCAGCAGCCCCCCCGGACAGAAAGAGACCCAGTACTTC. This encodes CASSPPGQKETQYF.

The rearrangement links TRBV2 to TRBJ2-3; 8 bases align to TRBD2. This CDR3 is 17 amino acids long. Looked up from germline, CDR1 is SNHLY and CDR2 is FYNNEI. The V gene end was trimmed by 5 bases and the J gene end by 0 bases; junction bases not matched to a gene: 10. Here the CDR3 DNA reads TGTGCCAGCAGTAGACTAGCGTACCAAACTAGCACAGATACGCAGTATTTT. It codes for CASSRLAYQTSTDTQYF.

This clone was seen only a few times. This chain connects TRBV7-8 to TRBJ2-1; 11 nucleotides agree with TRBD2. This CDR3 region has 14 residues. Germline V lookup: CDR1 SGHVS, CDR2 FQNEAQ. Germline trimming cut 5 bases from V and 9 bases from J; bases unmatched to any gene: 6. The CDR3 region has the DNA TGTGCCAGCAGCAAACTAGCGGGAGTAAGTGAGCAGTTCTTC. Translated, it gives CASSKLAGVSEQFF.

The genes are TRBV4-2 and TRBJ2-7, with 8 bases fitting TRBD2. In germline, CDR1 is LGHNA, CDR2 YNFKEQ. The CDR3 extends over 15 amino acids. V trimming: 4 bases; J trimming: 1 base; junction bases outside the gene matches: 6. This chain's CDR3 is CASSLKRESSYEQYF. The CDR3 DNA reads TGTGCCAGCAGCCTTAAGCGGGAGTCATCCTACGAGCAGTACTTC.

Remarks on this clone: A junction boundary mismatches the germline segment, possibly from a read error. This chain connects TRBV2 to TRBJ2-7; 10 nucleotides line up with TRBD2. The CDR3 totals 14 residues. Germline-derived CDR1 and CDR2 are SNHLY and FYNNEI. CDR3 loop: CASREAGGPYEQYF. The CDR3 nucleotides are TGTGCCAGCAGGGAAGCGGGAGGGCCCTACGAGCAGTACTTC.

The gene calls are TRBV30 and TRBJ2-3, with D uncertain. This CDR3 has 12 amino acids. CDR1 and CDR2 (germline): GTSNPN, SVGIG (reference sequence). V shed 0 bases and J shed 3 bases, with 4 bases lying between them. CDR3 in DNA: TGTGCCTGGAGTGTACAAACAGATACGCAGTATTTT. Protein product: CAWSVQTDTQYF.

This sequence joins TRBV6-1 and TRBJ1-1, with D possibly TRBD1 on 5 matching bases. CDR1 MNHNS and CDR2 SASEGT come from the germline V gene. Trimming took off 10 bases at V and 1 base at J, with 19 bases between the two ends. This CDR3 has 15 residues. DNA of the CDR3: TGTGCCACCTCACCTAAGACAGTGCCGAACACTGAAGCTTTCTTT. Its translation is CATSPKTVPNTEAFF.

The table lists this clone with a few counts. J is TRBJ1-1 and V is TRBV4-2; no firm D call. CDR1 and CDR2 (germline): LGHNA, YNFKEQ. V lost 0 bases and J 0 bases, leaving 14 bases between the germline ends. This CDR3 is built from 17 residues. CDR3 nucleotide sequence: TGTGCCAGCAGCCAAGAAAGCGCCGGAAACATGAACACTGAAGCTTTCTTT. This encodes CASSQESAGNMNTEAFF.

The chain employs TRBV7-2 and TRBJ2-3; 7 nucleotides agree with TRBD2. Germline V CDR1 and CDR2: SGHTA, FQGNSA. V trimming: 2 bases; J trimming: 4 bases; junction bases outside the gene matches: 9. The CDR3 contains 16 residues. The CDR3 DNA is TGTGCCAGCAGCTTAAGTGGGCGGGAGTTCGCAGATACGCAGTATTTT. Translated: CASSLSGREFADTQYF.